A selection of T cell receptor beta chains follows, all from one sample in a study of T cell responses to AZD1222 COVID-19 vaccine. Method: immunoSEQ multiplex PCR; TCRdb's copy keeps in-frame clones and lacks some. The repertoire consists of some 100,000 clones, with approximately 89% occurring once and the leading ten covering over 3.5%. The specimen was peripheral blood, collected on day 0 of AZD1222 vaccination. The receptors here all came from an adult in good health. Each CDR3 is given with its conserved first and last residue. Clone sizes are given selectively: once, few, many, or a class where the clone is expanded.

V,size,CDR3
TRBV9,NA,CASSVAAETYEQYF
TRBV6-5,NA,CASSYRGGNEKLFF
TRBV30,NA,CAWRDLYGYTF
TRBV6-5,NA,CASNTGVGNTEAFF
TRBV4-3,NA,CASSLQSQDTQYF
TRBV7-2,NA,CASSPLAGGLGSAKNIQYF
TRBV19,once,CATKTGNLNTEAFF
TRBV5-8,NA,CASSLGDRGRTEAFF
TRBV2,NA,CARGQVSYGQYF
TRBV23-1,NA,CASSPEQFF
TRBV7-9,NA,CASSSVGLNEKLFF
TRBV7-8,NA,CASSQTFSSGNTIYF
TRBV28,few,CASTLTGGRETQYF
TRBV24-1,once,CATSDPRQVGGGYTF
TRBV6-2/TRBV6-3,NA,CASSRSANSYEQYF
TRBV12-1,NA,CASSFVWYSGNTIYF
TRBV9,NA,CASSSRTGASNTEAFF
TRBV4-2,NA,CASSQGDWTSGITDTQYF
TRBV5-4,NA,CASSLNRADTQYF